This T cell receptor beta chain was observed in a study of OX40 agonist ivuxolimab in advanced cancers. This CDR3 has 14 residues. Trimming removed 2 bases from V and 2 bases from J, with 10 bases in between. Libraries were prepared by immunoSEQ multiplex PCR; TCRdb keeps only in-frame clonotypes and omits some of them. The sample lists tens of thousands of clones, 85% to 90% seen once, with over 5% in the top ten. This clonotype was obtained from an adult with an advanced solid tumor such as melanoma, head and neck, liver or kidney cancer. Material: CD4+ or CD8+ T cells sorted from blood, obtained in a trial of the OX40 agonist ivuxolimab. The chain carries TRBV23-1 and TRBJ2-7; no clear D. TRBV23-1 has ORF status, its function being uncertain. DNA for the CDR3: TGCGCCAGCAGTCAAACGGAGAAAACCTACGAGCAGTACTTC. Its translation: CASSQTEKTYEQYF.